The next 27 T cell receptor beta chains were all read from a single sample in a study of beta chain features in type 1 diabetes. Study observations and caveats: All four CD4+ subsets of Type 1 diabetes patients contained TCRB CDR3s that were moderately but significantly shorter.

These receptors have no known antigen. The whole isolated RNA underwent reverse transcription, so sequencing captured expressed TCRB transcripts. Here immunoSEQ multiplex PCR was the method, and the copy in TCRdb shows in-frame clones only, minus some. This sample carries around 600,000 clones, 9.5% to 15% of them seen once, and the ten largest clones take 0.09% to 0.15%. The sequenced sample was naive CD4+ T cells from blood. These TCRs come from a man aged 25-45 years with type 1 diabetes.

There are a few counts of this clone. The chain uses TRBV28 and TRBJ2-3; a possible D gene is TRBD2 (6 bases). Germline values: CDR1 MDHEN, CDR2 SYDVKM. This CDR3 contains 15 residues. V lost 5 bases to trimming and J lost 0 bases, with 12 bases between them. The chain's CDR3 is CASSPHGGSTDTQYF. The CDR3 DNA sequence: TGTGCCAGCAGTCCCCACGGGGGTAGCACAGATACGCAGTATTTT.

The rearrangement uses TRBV9 and TRBJ2-1, with D possibly TRBD2 on 7 matching bases. The CDR3 covers 16 residues. Trimming took 4 bases from V and 0 from J, leaving 14 bases between them. In germline, CDR1 is SGDLS, CDR2 YYNGEE. CDR3 protein: CASSTGGPSSYNEQFF. CDR3 sequence (DNA): TGTGCCAGCAGCACCGGGGGGCCGAGCTCCTACAATGAGCAGTTCTTC.

This chain uses TRBV18 with TRBJ1-1; unclear D gene. Between the trimmed V and J ends, which lost 2 bases and 1 base, there was a span of 8 bases. The CDR3 contains 14 residues. The germline gives CDR1 KGHSH, CDR2 LQKENI. The CDR3 spells CASSPESGNTEAFF. The CDR3 DNA is TGTGCCAGCTCACCAGAATCAGGGAACACTGAAGCTTTCTTT.

This clone was detected only a few times. The V call is TRBV4-2, the J call TRBJ1-2; no reliable D call. Germline CDR1 LGHNA, CDR2 YNFKEQ. V gave up 5 bases and J gave up 5 bases, with 15 bases separating them. The CDR3 is 14 amino acids. The chain's CDR3 is CASSLGTARYGYTF. The CDR3 DNA sequence: TGTGCCAGCAGCTTGGGTACAGCGAGATATGGCTACACCTTC.

The chain uses TRBV28 and TRBJ2-3, with unresolved D. Deletions cut 3 bases from V and 3 bases from J, with 4 bases between. The CDR3 is 12 amino acids. Germline V gene sequence: CDR1 MDHEN, CDR2 SYDVKM. The CDR3 DNA follows: TGTGCCAGCAGTTTGAGGACAGATACGCAGTATTTT. Protein: CASSLRTDTQYF. The full variable domain, rest sourced from reference TRBV28 and TRBJ2-3, is DVKVTQSSRYLVKRTGEKVFLECVQDMDHENMFWYRQDPGLGLRLIYFSYDVKMKEKGDIPEGYSVSREKKERFSLILESASTNQTSMYLCASSLRTDTQYFGPGTRLTVL.

This chain connects TRBV7-9 to TRBJ1-6; the D gene is possibly TRBD1 (5 bases). The CDR3 contains 14 residues. The germline CDR1 and CDR2 sequences are SEHNR and FQNEAQ (reference sequence). The V end lost 11 bases, the J end lost 3 bases, and 14 bases lay between the germline ends. CDR3 residues: CASQTDFYNSPLHF. CDR3 in DNA: TGTGCCTCACAGACAGACTTCTATAATTCACCCCTCCACTTT.

This clone was observed a handful of times. The J gene is TRBJ2-7, the V gene TRBV5-1, with D tentatively TRBD1 (5 bases). V dropped 4 bases and J dropped 5 bases, with 16 bases sitting between them. The CDR3 extends over 14 amino acids. Per the germline V gene, CDR1 is SGHRS and CDR2 is YFSETQ. The CDR3 protein is CASSISPGFDEQYF. The CDR3 DNA sequence: TGCGCCAGCAGCATATCTCCAGGGTTCGACGAGCAGTACTTC.

The V call is TRBV28, the J call TRBJ2-7; D not certain. Deletions cut 7 bases from V and 0 bases from J, with 25 bases between. Germline lookup yields CDR1 MDHEN and CDR2 SYDVKM. The CDR3 is 18 residues long. The CDR3 bases are TGTGCCAGCAAGACAAGGAATTCGGCACCGAGATTCTCCTACGAGCAGTACTTC. Translated: CASKTRNSAPRFSYEQYF.

This clone was counted between two and nine times. The chain couples TRBV7-3 to TRBJ2-5, with no clear D. V lost 3 bases and J lost 5, with 13 bases in between. CDR1 is SGHTA and CDR2 is FQGTGA in the germline V gene. The CDR3 spans 14 residues. CDR3 coding DNA: TGTGCCAGCAGCTTGAGTTCTGATGGGGAGACCCAGTACTTC. Protein sequence: CASSLSSDGETQYF.

This clone came up a few times. This chain connects TRBV10-3 to TRBJ1-4; D unresolved. The germline gives CDR1 ENHRY, CDR2 SYGVKD. The CDR3 consists of 15 residues. V gave up 2 bases and J gave up 8 bases, with 15 bases separating them. The DNA of the CDR3 is TGTGCCATCAGTGAGACGCAGACCTCTAGGGAAAAACTGTTTTTT. It codes for CAISETQTSREKLFF.

This clone has a handful of counts. The CDR3 loop reads CASRPEGWGNYGYTF. The CDR3 DNA follows: TGTGCCAGCAGACCGGAGGGTTGGGGTAACTATGGCTACACCTTC. V is TRBV11-2 and J is TRBJ1-2, with D unresolved. V shed 6 bases and J shed 1 base, with 15 bases lying between them. This CDR3 is 15 amino acids long. Germline V CDR1 and CDR2: SGHAT, FQNNGV.

The chain carries TRBV6-1 and TRBJ2-1; D gene ambiguous. The CDR3 is made up of 16 amino acids. Germline lookup yields CDR1 MNHNS and CDR2 SASEGT. Trimming cost V 4 bases and J 0 bases, with 13 bases left between them. The CDR3 loop reads CASSVKGRSSYNEQFF. For the CDR3, the DNA is TGTGCCAGCAGTGTTAAGGGTCGAAGCTCCTACAATGAGCAGTTCTTC.

In its sample, this clone was seen a few times. This chain uses TRBV19 with TRBJ1-2, with TRBD1 matching over 8 bases. This CDR3 spans 12 amino acids. The V gene's germline CDR1 is LNHDA and CDR2 SQIVND (reference sequence). The V gene end was trimmed by 7 bases and the J gene end by 6 bases; junction bases not matched to a gene: 4. CDR3 region: CASTRQGNGYTF. The CDR3 DNA sequence: TGTGCCAGTACCCGACAGGGGAATGGCTACACCTTC.

This clone was detected only a few times. Relative to the germline gene, one junction end is altered; a read error may explain this. The rearrangement joins TRBV7-9 to TRBJ1-2, with D hard to call. Germline assignment: CDR1 SEHNR and CDR2 FQNEAQ (reference sequence). CDR3 length: 10 residues. The CDR3 reads CASSLGDESF. The DNA for the CDR3 is TGTGCCAGCAGCTTAGGAGACGAAAGCTTC.

The gene calls are TRBV7-9 and TRBJ2-5; D is uncertain. V gave up 3 bases and J gave up 5 bases, with 4 bases separating them. The germline V gene has CDR1 SEHNR and CDR2 FQNEAQ (reference sequence). This CDR3 is 11 amino acids long. The CDR3 here is CASSFGETQYF. The DNA for the CDR3 is TGTGCCAGCAGCTTCGGGGAGACCCAGTACTTC.

In this sample, this clone turned up a few times. Other DNA sequences from this sample encode an identical CDR3 as well. The chain carries TRBV4-3 and TRBJ1-3; no firm D call. Germline lookup yields CDR1 LGHNA and CDR2 YSLEER. Deletions cut 0 bases from V and 1 base from J, with 1 base between. The CDR3 length is 13 residues. The chain's CDR3 is CASSQDSGNTIYF. CDR3 bases: TGCGCCAGCAGCCAAGATTCTGGAAACACCATATATTTT.

About this clone itself: The same CDR3 arises from other DNA sequences in this sample as well. The chain uses TRBV5-1 and TRBJ2-3; the D gene is possibly TRBD1 (6 bases). Germline CDR1 SGHRS, CDR2 YFSETQ. The CDR3 loop spans 14 amino acids. The V gene lost 2 bases and the J gene lost 2 bases, with 9 bases spanning the gap. The CDR3 DNA follows: TGCGCCAGCAGCTTAGGACAGCTCACAGATACGCAGTATTTT. This sequence encodes CASSLGQLTDTQYF. The variable domain in full, with the rest retrieved from reference TRBV5-1 and TRBJ2-3, is KAGVTQTPRYLIKTRGQQVTLSCSPISGHRSVSWYQQTPGQGLQFLFEYFSETQRNKGNFPGRFSGRQFSNSRSEMNVSTLELGDSALYLCASSLGQLTDTQYFGPGTRLTVL.

In its sample, this clone was seen a few times. The V call is TRBV11-3, the J call TRBJ1-4; no firm D call. Trimming removed 8 bases at V and 7 bases at J, with 8 bases between. Germline CDR1 reads SGHNT; CDR2 reads YENEEA. The CDR3 loop spans 11 amino acids. CDR3: CASGRGEKLFF. CDR3 nucleotide sequence: TGTGCCAGCGGACGAGGTGAAAAACTGTTTTTT.

The chain recombines TRBV25-1 with TRBJ1-2; weak D call: TRBD1 (6 bases). Trimming took 3 bases from V and 4 from J, leaving 18 bases between them. The CDR3 has 16 amino acids. The germline gives CDR1 MGHDK, CDR2 SYGVNS. The CDR3 coding sequence is TGTGCCAGCAGTGAGTCCGCCGGGACAAAGGGCTATGGCTACACCTTC. Translating it yields CASSESAGTKGYGYTF.

This chain uses TRBV9 with TRBJ2-3; D is unclear. Trimming removed 3 bases from V and 5 bases from J, with 4 bases in between. This CDR3 comprises 11 residues. Germline loops: CDR1 SGDLS, CDR2 YYNGEE. CDR3 sequence (DNA): TGTGCCAGCAGCGCCCAAGATACGCAGTATTTT. The encoded protein is CASSAQDTQYF. The complete variable domain, with remaining parts taken from reference TRBV9 and TRBJ2-3, reads DSGVTQTPKHLITATGQRVTLRCSPRSGDLSVYWYQQSLDQGLQFLIQYYNGEERAKGNILERFSAQQFPDLHSELNLSSLELGDSALYFCASSAQDTQYFGPGTRLTVL.

This chain uses TRBV10-3 with TRBJ1-2; maybe TRBD1 (5 bases). From germline, CDR1 is ENHRY and CDR2 SYGVKD. The CDR3 is made up of 13 amino acids. Trimming took 4 bases from V and 8 from J, leaving 14 bases between them. The CDR3 nucleotides read TGTGCCATCAGTGCAGAAGGGGATCACGGCTACACCTTC. This sequence encodes CAISAEGDHGYTF.

The chain carries TRBV7-2 and TRBJ2-5; 7 bases match TRBD2. The V gene's germline CDR1 is SGHTA and CDR2 FQGNSA. Losses at the gene ends were 6 bases for V and 4 bases for J; bases not matched to a gene: 14. The length of the CDR3 is 16 residues. The CDR3 is CASSLMPPWGGETQYF. CDR3 DNA sequence: TGTGCCAGCAGTTTGATGCCCCCTTGGGGGGGAGAGACCCAGTACTTC.

In DNA form, the CDR3 reads TGTGCCAGCAGTGAAGCTTTCTTT. Protein product: CASSEAFF. V usage is TRBV6-4 and J usage is TRBJ1-1; D not resolved. The V gene lost 3 bases and the J gene lost 10 bases, with 0 bases spanning the gap. The CDR3 sequence is 8 residues long. Germline V gene sequence: CDR1 MRHNA, CDR2 SNTAGT.

This clone has just a few counts. This chain connects TRBV6-1 to TRBJ2-2; D is unclear. The CDR3 contains 13 residues. The V end lost 7 bases, the J end lost 6 bases, and 12 bases lay between the germline ends. Germline CDR1 and CDR2: MNHNS and SASEGT. The CDR3 region is CASNPFFPGELFF. The CDR3 nucleotides read TGTGCCAGCAACCCCTTCTTCCCCGGGGAGCTGTTTTTT.

The rearrangement links TRBV28 to TRBJ2-1, with no clear D. The germline CDR1 and CDR2 sequences are MDHEN and SYDVKM. The CDR3 sequence is 12 residues long. Trimming stripped 3 bases from V and 9 bases from J, with 9 bases between. The CDR3 is CASSFPVTEQFF. The CDR3 coding sequence is TGTGCCAGCAGTTTCCCTGTTACTGAGCAGTTCTTC.

The chain couples TRBV9 to TRBJ1-2; D is perhaps TRBD1 (5 bases). The length of the CDR3 is 12 residues. Looked up from germline, CDR1 is SGDLS and CDR2 is YYNGEE. Trimming removed 3 bases at V and 4 bases at J, with 7 bases between. The CDR3 DNA sequence: TGTGCCAGCAGCGAGGGGATCTATGGCTACACCTTC. Translated: CASSEGIYGYTF.

The chain uses TRBV6-5 and TRBJ1-1; TRBD1 matches at 7 bases. Per germline, CDR1 MNHEY and CDR2 SVGAGI. The ends lost 2 bases at V and 4 bases at J; junction bases unmatched: 10. There are 16 residues in the CDR3. The CDR3 is CASSYPQGGPGTEAFF. The CDR3, as DNA: TGTGCCAGCAGTTACCCTCAGGGGGGGCCGGGCACTGAAGCTTTCTTT.